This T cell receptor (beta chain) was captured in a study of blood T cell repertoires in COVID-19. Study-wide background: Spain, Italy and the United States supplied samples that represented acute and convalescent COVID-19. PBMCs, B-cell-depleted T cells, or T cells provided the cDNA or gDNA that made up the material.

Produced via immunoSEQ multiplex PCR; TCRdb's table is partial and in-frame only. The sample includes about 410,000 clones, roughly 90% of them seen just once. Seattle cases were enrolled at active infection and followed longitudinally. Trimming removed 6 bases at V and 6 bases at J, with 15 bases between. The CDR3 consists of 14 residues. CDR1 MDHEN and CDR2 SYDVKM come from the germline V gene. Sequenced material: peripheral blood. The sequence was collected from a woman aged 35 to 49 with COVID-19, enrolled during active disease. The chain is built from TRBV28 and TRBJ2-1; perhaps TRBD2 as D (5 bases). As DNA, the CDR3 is TGTGCCAGCAGCCCTAGCATCTCATCCAATGAGCAGTTCTTC. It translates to CASSPSISSNEQFF. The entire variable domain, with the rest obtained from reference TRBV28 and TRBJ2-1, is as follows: DVKVTQSSRYLVKRTGEKVFLECVQDMDHENMFWYRQDPGLGLRLIYFSYDVKMKEKGDIPEGYSVSREKKERFSLILESASTNQTSMYLCASSPSISSNEQFFGPGTRLTVL.